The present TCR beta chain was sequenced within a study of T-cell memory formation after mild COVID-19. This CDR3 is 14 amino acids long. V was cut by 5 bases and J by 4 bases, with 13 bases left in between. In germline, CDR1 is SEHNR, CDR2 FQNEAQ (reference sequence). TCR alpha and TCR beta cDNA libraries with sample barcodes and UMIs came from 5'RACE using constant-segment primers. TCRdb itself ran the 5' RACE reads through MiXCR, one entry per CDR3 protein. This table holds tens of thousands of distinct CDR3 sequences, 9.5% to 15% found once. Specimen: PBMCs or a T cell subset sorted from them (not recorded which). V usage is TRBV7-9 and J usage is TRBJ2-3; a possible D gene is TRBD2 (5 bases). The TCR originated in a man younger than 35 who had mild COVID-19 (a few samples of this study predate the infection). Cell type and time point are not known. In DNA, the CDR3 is TGTGCCAGCAGCGACTCCGGACTGTCAGATACGCAGTATTTT. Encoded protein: CASSDSGLSDTQYF.